This T cell receptor beta chain was sequenced in a study of long-term antiretroviral therapy in people with HIV. Study-level results: HIV repertoires spanned tighter CDR3 length ranges than controls did.

Runs used v3.0 of the immunoSEQ assay and were done at survey level. Sequencing was directed toward about 40,000-50,000 T-cell genomes in each sample. Sequencing used immunoSEQ multiplex PCR; TCRdb keeps in-frame clones, though not all of them. The repertoire includes roughly 20,000 clones, 82% of them detected once, and over 8% sits in the top ten. Details on this clone: Its cognate antigen is unknown.

The source material was unsorted PBMCs, sampled at the start of antiretroviral therapy. This receptor was taken from a man over 45 with HIV.

DNA for the CDR3: TGCGCCAGCAGCCAAACCTGGCTAGCGGCCAGCTCTGGGGCCAACGTCCTGACTTTC. Protein: CASSQTWLAASSGANVLTF. This rearrangement joins TRBV4-3 to TRBJ2-6; 7 bases fit TRBD2. The CDR3 contains 19 residues. Germline V CDR1 and CDR2: LGHNA, YSLEER. V lost 2 bases to trimming and J lost 0 bases; unmatched junction nucleotides: 10.